The sequence of this T cell receptor (beta chain) was determined in a study of cytomegalovirus exposure and HLA in healthy donors. Regarding the study as a whole: Later genetic work tied a missense DCLRE1C variant to beta-chain V and J trimming. Many donors carried some public TCRs, although rarity characterized most TCR sequences.

This clone was seen once. Its antigen is not known. Researchers ran the PCR with 60 Vbeta and 13 Jbeta primers. Clones were read by immunoSEQ multiplex PCR, and TCRdb kept only the in-frame ones, dropping some. Of about 170,000 clones in the sample, about 75% were seen once. This TCR was sampled from a woman between 50 and 59 years old in good health and CMV-seropositive. Material for sequencing was PBMCs.

The CDR3 region has the DNA TGCAGCGTCCTGGGGACAAAGACTGAAGCTTTCTTT. Amino acids: CSVLGTKTEAFF. This chain joins TRBV29-1 and TRBJ1-1, with D maybe TRBD1 (6 bases). This CDR3 region has 12 residues. V was shortened by 6 bases and J by 5 bases, with 13 bases between the two germline ends. Per germline, CDR1 SQVTM and CDR2 ANQGSEA.